This T cell receptor beta chain emerged from a study of blood T cell repertoires in COVID-19. Original processing notes: Amplification with reference gene primers provided the estimates of nucleated cell counts. Data came from immunoSEQ multiplex PCR; TCRdb stores just in-frame clones and leaves some out. That table gives V, J and clone size, and the DNA gave D and trimming. The sample holds fewer than 600,000 clones, nearly 90% seen once. The CDR3 consists of 15 residues. V gave up 4 bases and J gave up 0 bases, with 11 bases separating them. Germline V lookup: CDR1 SGDLS, CDR2 YYNGEE. The sample taken for sequencing was peripheral blood. The V and J genes are TRBV9 and TRBJ2-1; perhaps TRBD1 as D (6 bases). This TCR was sampled from a man aged 18 to 30 with COVID-19, enrolled during active disease. CDR3 protein: CASSITGSSYNEQFF. Here the CDR3 DNA reads TGTGCCAGCAGCATAACAGGGAGCTCCTACAATGAGCAGTTCTTC.